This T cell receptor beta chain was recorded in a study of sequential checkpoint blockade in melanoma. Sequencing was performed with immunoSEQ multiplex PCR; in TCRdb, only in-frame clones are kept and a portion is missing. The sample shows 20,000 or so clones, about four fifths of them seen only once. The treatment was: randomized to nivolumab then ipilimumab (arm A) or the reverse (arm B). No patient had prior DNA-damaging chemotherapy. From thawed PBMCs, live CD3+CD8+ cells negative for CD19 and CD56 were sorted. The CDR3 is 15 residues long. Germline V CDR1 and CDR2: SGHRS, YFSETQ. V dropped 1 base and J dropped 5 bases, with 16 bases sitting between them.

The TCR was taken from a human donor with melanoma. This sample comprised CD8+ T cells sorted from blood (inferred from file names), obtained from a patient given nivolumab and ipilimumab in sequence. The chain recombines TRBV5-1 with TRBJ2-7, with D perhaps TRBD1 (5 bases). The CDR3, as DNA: TGCGCCAGCAGCTTGTTGGTAGGGGCAGAGGACGAGCAGTACTTC. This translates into CASSLLVGAEDEQYF.